The entry that follows covers one T cell receptor (beta chain) sequence. The sample belongs to a study of blood T cell repertoires in COVID-19. The V gene end was trimmed by 1 base and the J gene end by 9 bases; junction bases not matched to a gene: 6. The germline CDR1 and CDR2 sequences are SGHTA and FQGNSA. The CDR3 totals 14 residues. Measured with immunoSEQ multiplex PCR; TCRdb has only the in-frame clones, and not every one. In the table there are 200,000 to 250,000 clones, roughly four fifths of which are singletons. The chain couples TRBV7-2 to TRBJ2-1; TRBD1 matches at 7 bases. What was sequenced was peripheral blood. The clonotype originates from a woman aged 40 to 50 with acute or convalescent COVID-19. In nucleotides, the CDR3 is TGTGCCAGCAGCTTAGGCTACACAGGGGTTGAGCAGTTCTTC. It yields the protein CASSLGYTGVEQFF.